The 2 T cell receptor beta chains below come from one sample, sequenced in a study of blood T cell repertoires in COVID-19. Profiled with immunoSEQ multiplex PCR; TCRdb holds only in-frame clones, not every one. The top ten hold roughly 9.8% of the sample, which has approximately 230,000 clones, roughly 80% seen once. The sample comprised peripheral blood. Source of these receptors: an elderly man with acute or convalescent COVID-19.

This clone has just one count. This chain links TRBV3-1 (or the pseudogene TRBV3-2) with TRBJ2-7, with a weak D call TRBD1 (7 bases). The CDR3 length is 15 residues. V lost 4 bases and J lost 0, with 13 bases in between. The germline V gene has CDR1 LGHDT and CDR2 YNNKEL (reference sequence). This CDR3 reads CASSLRGAPSYEQYF. The CDR3 coding sequence is TGTGCCAGCAGCCTCAGGGGGGCCCCCTCCTACGAGCAGTACTTC.

The chain combines TRBV9 with TRBJ1-4; D may be TRBD1 (5 bases). The V end lost 0 bases, the J end lost 5 bases, and 8 bases lay between the germline ends. Germline V CDR1 and CDR2: SGDLS, YYNGEE. This CDR3 has 14 amino acids. CDR3 region: CASSVEGSNEKLFF. CDR3 bases: TGTGCCAGCAGCGTAGAGGGGTCCAATGAAAAACTGTTTTTT. The variable domain in full, with the rest retrieved from reference TRBV9 and TRBJ1-4, is DSGVTQTPKHLITATGQRVTLRCSPRSGDLSVYWYQQSLDQGLQFLIQYYNGEERAKGNILERFSAQQFPDLHSELNLSSLELGDSALYFCASSVEGSNEKLFFGSGTQLSVL.